These 21 T cell receptor beta chains originate from one sample sequenced in a study of blood T cell repertoires in COVID-19. The method was immunoSEQ multiplex PCR; TCRdb's version includes in-frame clones alone and lacks a portion of them. This sample has about 41,000 clones, with about 85% found just once. The source material was peripheral blood. The receptor source for this set is a man aged 55 to 70 with acute or convalescent COVID-19.

This chain joins TRBV27 and TRBJ1-2; 7 bases align to TRBD1. Germline values: CDR1 MNHEY, CDR2 SMNVEV (reference sequence). With 5 bases clipped from V and 4 bases from J, the junction kept 19 bases outside the gene matches. The CDR3 is made up of 18 amino acids. The CDR3 nucleotides are TGTGCCAGCAGTACAAACCCGGACAGGAGGTCGGCGGGCTATGGCTACACCTTC. It specifies CASSTNPDRRSAGYGYTF.

The chain joins TRBV7-2 to TRBJ2-5, with 8 positions matching TRBD1. Germline assignment: CDR1 SGHTA and CDR2 FQGNSA. V dropped 7 bases and J dropped 5; count of bases not matched to a gene: 12. The CDR3 has 15 residues. The CDR3 DNA follows: TGTGCCAGCACCCTAGGACAGGGCATTGGGGAGACCCAGTACTTC. The encoded protein is CASTLGQGIGETQYF.

The chain combines TRBV30 with TRBJ2-1, with D tentatively TRBD1 (5 bases). This CDR3 is 15 amino acids long. The germline V gene encodes CDR1 GTSNPN and CDR2 SVGIG (reference sequence). Trimming cost V 2 bases and J 5 bases, with 16 bases left between them. CDR3 sequence (DNA): TGTGCCTGGAGTTGGGGCCTCGGACCGAACAATGAGCAGTTCTTC. It codes for CAWSWGLGPNNEQFF.

The chain joins TRBV6-5 to TRBJ2-7, with D possibly being TRBD2 (6 bases). The CDR3 is made up of 13 amino acids. V was cut by 8 bases and J by 2 bases, with 13 bases left in between. Per germline, CDR1 MNHEY and CDR2 SVGAGI. The CDR3 sequence is CASSIGGTYEQYF. In nucleotides, the CDR3 is TGTGCCAGCTCCATTGGGGGGACCTACGAGCAGTACTTC.

J is TRBJ1-6 and V is TRBV5-5; 9 positions match TRBD1. The CDR3 is made up of 14 amino acids. The V segment lost 0 bases and the J segment 10 bases; nucleotides outside the gene matches: 2. Germline V lookup: CDR1 SGHKS, CDR2 YYEKEE (reference sequence). The CDR3 DNA reads as TGTGCCAGCAGCTTGGACAGGGGGCAATCACCCCTCCACTTT. Amino acids: CASSLDRGQSPLHF.

The chain carries TRBV18 and TRBJ1-2; 8 bases fit TRBD1. The germline CDR1 and CDR2 sequences are KGHSH and LQKENI. Trimming removed 3 bases from V and 4 bases from J; junction bases left unmatched: 7. This CDR3 contains 15 residues. The CDR3: CASSPAGTGAYGYTF. The CDR3 DNA follows: TGTGCCAGCTCACCGGCCGGGACAGGAGCCTATGGCTACACCTTC. The full variable domain, in which reference TRBV18 and TRBJ1-2 provide the parts outside the CDR3, is NAGVMQNPRHLVRRRGQEARLRCSPMKGHSHVYWYRQLPEEGLKFMVYLQKENIIDESGMPKERFSAEFPKEGPSILRIQQVVRGDSAAYFCASSPAGTGAYGYTFGSGTRLTVV.

This chain connects TRBV10-3 to TRBJ1-2; 8 nucleotides match TRBD1. V lost 3 bases and J lost 0; bases outside the gene matches: 6. CDR1 and CDR2 from the germline V gene are ENHRY and SYGVKD. This CDR3 contains 16 residues. CDR3 in DNA: TGTGCCATCAGTGATGGGACAGGAACTTCTAACTATGGCTACACCTTC. Translating it yields CAISDGTGTSNYGYTF.

This rearrangement joins TRBV7-3 to TRBJ2-3; D may be TRBD2 (5 bases). Between the trimmed V and J ends, which lost 0 bases and 2 bases, there was a span of 6 bases. Germline V lookup: CDR1 SGHTA, CDR2 FQGTGA. This CDR3 has 14 amino acids. The CDR3 DNA follows: TGTGCCAGCAGCTTAACCGGGGTCACAGATACGCAGTATTTT. It translates to CASSLTGVTDTQYF.

The V gene is TRBV3-1 (or the pseudogene TRBV3-2), the J gene TRBJ1-2; the D gene is possibly TRBD1 (5 bases). The germline V gene has CDR1 LGHDT and CDR2 YNNKEL (reference sequence). The CDR3 runs 18 residues. The V and J ends lost 1 base and 2 bases respectively, with 20 bases between them. As DNA, the CDR3 is TGTGCCAGCAGCCAAGCAGAGCTATCGGGGGAACCCAACTATGGCTACACCTTC. Protein: CASSQAELSGEPNYGYTF.

The chain carries TRBV18 and TRBJ1-5, with D unresolved. Germline loops: CDR1 KGHSH, CDR2 LQKENI. Trimming left V 1 base short and J 6 bases short, with 10 bases between. CDR3 size: 14 residues. CDR3 nucleotide sequence: TGTGCCAGCTCACCACGAGAGACGGGTCAGCCCCAGCATTTT. This translates into CASSPRETGQPQHF.

The rearrangement joins TRBV19 to TRBJ1-3, with D tentatively TRBD1 (6 bases). This CDR3 contains 14 residues. The V end lost 10 bases, the J end lost 3 bases, and 16 bases lay between the germline ends. Germline CDR1 reads LNHDA; CDR2 reads SQIVND (reference sequence). CDR3 loop: CATTPGTIGNTIYF. The CDR3 coding sequence is TGTGCCACCACACCGGGGACAATTGGAAACACCATATATTTT.

The V and J genes are TRBV5-1 and TRBJ2-3; D is possibly TRBD1 (6 bases). Trimming removed 4 bases from V and 2 bases from J, with 11 bases in between. CDR3 length equals 14 residues. Germline-derived CDR1 and CDR2 are SGHRS and YFSETQ. The DNA for the CDR3 is TGCGCCAGCAGCCCAGGACAGCCCACAGATACGCAGTATTTT. Its translation is CASSPGQPTDTQYF.

The rearrangement uses TRBV7-9 and TRBJ1-4, with 7 bases matching TRBD1. V lost 5 bases to trimming and J lost 0 bases; unmatched junction nucleotides: 9. CDR3 length: 17 amino acids. CDR1 is SEHNR and CDR2 is FQNEAQ in the germline V gene (reference sequence). CDR3 in amino acids: CASSVYGQATTNEKLFF. DNA for the CDR3: TGTGCCAGCAGCGTCTATGGACAGGCAACAACTAATGAAAAACTGTTTTTT. The whole variable domain, remainder taken from reference TRBV7-9 and TRBJ1-4, is DTGVSQNPRHKITKRGQNVTFRCDPISEHNRLYWYRQTLGQGPEFLTYFQNEAQLEKSRLLSDRFSAERPKGSFSTLEIQRTEQGDSAMYLCASSVYGQATTNEKLFFGSGTQLSVL.

The V gene is TRBV2, the J gene TRBJ2-1; the match to TRBD1 covers 8 bases. This CDR3 has 11 amino acids. The germline CDR1 and CDR2 sequences are SNHLY and FYNNEI. V lost 8 bases to trimming and J lost 7 bases; unmatched junction nucleotides: 1. CDR3: CASQGANEQFF. In nucleotides, the CDR3 is TGTGCCAGCCAGGGGGCAAATGAGCAGTTCTTC.

The chain combines TRBV19 with TRBJ1-4, with D possibly TRBD1 on 6 matching bases. Germline values: CDR1 LNHDA, CDR2 SQIVND (reference sequence). This CDR3 contains 16 residues. V lost 5 bases, J lost 0 bases, and 13 bases lay in between. CDR3 in DNA: TGTGCCAGTAGTTCCGGGACAACCACAACTAATGAAAAACTGTTTTTT. This translates into CASSSGTTTTNEKLFF.

This rearrangement joins TRBV3-1 (or the pseudogene TRBV3-2) to TRBJ1-1; D is perhaps TRBD1 (6 bases). Trimming removed 2 bases from V and 1 base from J, with 11 bases in between. The length of the CDR3 is 15 residues. Germline CDR1 LGHDT, CDR2 YNNKEL (reference sequence). CDR3 bases: TGTGCCAGCAGCCAATTTGGACAGAAGAACACTGAAGCTTTCTTT. Amino acids: CASSQFGQKNTEAFF.

The V and J genes are TRBV13 and TRBJ1-3; D call uncertain. Germline V gives CDR1 PRHDT, CDR2 FYEKMQ (reference sequence). The ends were cut back, 5 bases at V and 3 bases at J, with 17 bases in the middle. This CDR3 region has 16 residues. This chain's CDR3 is CASSLEVKSVGNTIYF. DNA of the CDR3: TGTGCCAGCAGCCTTGAGGTCAAAAGCGTTGGAAACACCATATATTTT.

The rearrangement joins TRBV19 to TRBJ2-1; possibly TRBD1 for D (6 bases). Germline CDR1 reads LNHDA; CDR2 reads SQIVND (reference sequence). CDR3 size: 14 residues. Trimming took off 7 bases at V and 4 bases at J, with 14 bases between the two ends. DNA of the CDR3: TGTGCCAGTACCCGGGACACCCGATACAATGAGCAGTTCTTC. Translation: CASTRDTRYNEQFF.

This chain uses TRBV30 with TRBJ1-4; a possible D gene is TRBD1 (5 bases). This CDR3 region has 13 residues. The V and J ends lost 4 bases and 4 bases respectively, with 10 bases between them. Germline CDR1 and CDR2: GTSNPN and SVGIG (reference sequence). In nucleotides, the CDR3 is TGTGCCTGGACCCCAGGGATTAATGAAAAACTGTTTTTT. Amino acids: CAWTPGINEKLFF.

The chain recombines TRBV5-6 with TRBJ2-7, with 13 bases matching TRBD2. This CDR3 contains 15 residues. The J segment lost 2 bases and the V segment lost 4 bases, leaving 3 bases of the junction unmatched. CDR1 SGHDT and CDR2 YYEEEE come from the germline V gene. Here the CDR3 DNA reads TGTGCCAGCAGCCCGGGGACTAGCGGGACCTACGAGCAGTACTTC. The encoded protein is CASSPGTSGTYEQYF.

The V gene is TRBV9, the J gene TRBJ2-3; 13 bases fit TRBD2. V gave up 4 bases and J gave up 2 bases; unmatched junction bases: 4. The CDR3 has 16 amino acids. Germline V gene sequence: CDR1 SGDLS, CDR2 YYNGEE. CDR3: CASSLGLAGPTDTQYF. CDR3 bases: TGTGCCAGCAGCCTGGGACTAGCGGGGCCCACAGATACGCAGTATTTT.